Presented here are 20 T cell receptor beta chains from one specimen sequenced in a study of OX40 agonist ivuxolimab in advanced cancers. Measured with immunoSEQ multiplex PCR; TCRdb has only the in-frame clones, and not every one. The sample includes 46,000 or so clones, 70% to 90% of them seen just once. The specimen comprised CD4+ or CD8+ T cells sorted from blood, sampled in a trial of the OX40 agonist ivuxolimab. Receptors were obtained from an adult with an advanced solid tumor such as melanoma, head and neck, liver or kidney cancer.

Here the CDR3 reads CASSRTGTSGDEQFF. The DNA of the CDR3 is TGTGCCAGCAGCAGAACCGGGACTAGCGGGGATGAGCAGTTCTTC. This chain joins TRBV5-8 and TRBJ2-1; 13 nucleotides match TRBD2. The V gene end was trimmed by 4 bases and the J gene end by 8 bases; junction bases not matched to a gene: 6. The CDR3 sequence is 15 residues long. Germline CDR1 reads SGHTS; CDR2 reads YDEGEE.

CDR3 protein: CASSPGGPEGVEQFF. The CDR3 nucleotides are TGTGCCAGCAGTCCGGGGGGACCCGAGGGTGTTGAGCAGTTCTTC. The chain is built from TRBV6-5 and TRBJ2-1; 7 nucleotides agree with TRBD2. Trimming took 5 bases from V and 9 from J; bases not matched to a gene: 13. In germline, CDR1 is MNHEY, CDR2 SVGAGI. The CDR3 extends over 15 amino acids.

The chain employs TRBV4-3 and TRBJ2-5; D gene uncertain. The DNA end is more similar to TRBJ2-7, so the J call may be wrong. Germline loops: CDR1 LGHNA, CDR2 YSLEER. CDR3 length: 15 amino acids. The CDR3, as DNA: TGCGCCAGCAGCCAAGGGTCTGACGCCTCCTACGAGCAGTACTTC. It yields the protein CASSQGSDASYEQYF.

Comments on this clone: The junction departs from the called germline gene at one end, perhaps through a read error. The V gene is TRBV7-7, the J gene TRBJ2-1, with D maybe TRBD1 (5 bases). The CDR3 consists of 14 residues. Germline CDR1 SSHAT, CDR2 FNYEAQ (reference sequence). This CDR3 is CASSLVSGQNEQFF. CDR3 DNA: TGTGCTAGCAGCTTAGTCTCAGGGCAGAATGAGCAGTTCTTC.

This chain connects TRBV7-9 to TRBJ2-5; 8 bases agree with TRBD1. This CDR3 has 17 amino acids. Losses at the gene ends were 0 bases for V and 2 bases for J; bases not matched to a gene: 8. The germline CDR1 and CDR2 sequences are SEHNR and FQNEAQ (reference sequence). This CDR3 is CASSLAWQGAYQETQYF. The CDR3 coding sequence is TGTGCCAGCAGCTTAGCGTGGCAGGGGGCCTATCAAGAGACCCAGTACTTC.

This clone was detected only a few times. The chain joins TRBV19 to TRBJ1-2, with 7 bases identical to TRBD1. CDR1 and CDR2 from the germline V gene are LNHDA and SQIVND (reference sequence). This CDR3 spans 13 amino acids. V shed 8 bases and J 3 bases; nucleotides not matched to a gene: 6. The CDR3 here is CASGSDRDYGYTF. DNA for the CDR3: TGTGCCAGTGGATCAGACAGGGACTATGGCTACACCTTC.

The DNA of the CDR3 is TGTGCCAGTAGTTTCGGCAGGGGGCCCACTGAAGCTTTCTTT. It codes for CASSFGRGPTEAFF. The V call is TRBV19, the J call TRBJ1-1; 8 bases map to TRBD1. The CDR3 is made up of 14 amino acids. The germline gives CDR1 LNHDA, CDR2 SQIVND (reference sequence). V lost 5 bases to trimming and J lost 4 bases; unmatched junction nucleotides: 6.

The chain combines TRBV9 with TRBJ2-7; TRBD2 is a possible D gene (5 bases). Germline V CDR1 and CDR2: SGDLS, YYNGEE. This CDR3 comprises 15 residues. V lost 0 bases, J lost 4 bases, and 14 bases lay in between. The CDR3 loop is CASSVGMGVVYEQYF. CDR3 DNA sequence: TGTGCCAGCAGCGTAGGGATGGGAGTAGTATACGAGCAGTACTTC.

A single count supports this clone. V is TRBV6-5 and J is TRBJ1-1, with 10 bases that match TRBD1. CDR1 and CDR2 from the germline V gene are MNHEY and SVGAGI. V dropped 5 bases and J dropped 5; count of bases not matched to a gene: 5. This CDR3 contains 14 residues. The CDR3 DNA reads as TGTGCCAGCAGTAGGGACAGGGGTGGAACTGAAGCTTTCTTT. This gives the protein CASSRDRGGTEAFF.

The chain uses TRBV6-6 and TRBJ1-2; D uncertain. V lost 7 bases and J 2 bases, leaving 14 bases between the germline ends. The CDR3 is 14 residues long. Per the germline V gene, CDR1 is MNHNY and CDR2 is SVGAGI (reference sequence). The chain's CDR3 is CASTPRALNYGYTF. The CDR3 coding sequence is TGTGCCAGCACCCCCCGGGCTCTAAACTATGGCTACACCTTC.

The chain has TRBV9 and TRBJ2-1; D is undetermined. The CDR3 loop spans 12 amino acids. Germline V gene lookup returns CDR1 SGDLS and CDR2 YYNGEE. Trimming removed 0 bases at V and 7 bases at J, with 5 bases between. The CDR3 sequence is CASSVAGNEQFF. CDR3 DNA: TGTGCCAGCAGCGTAGCTGGGAATGAGCAGTTCTTC.

V gene TRBV6-5 combines with J gene TRBJ2-5; D possibly corresponds to TRBD2 (6 bases). The CDR3 has 15 amino acids. Germline CDR1 reads MNHEY; CDR2 reads SVGAGI. V was clipped by 2 bases and J by 5 bases, with 15 bases between them. CDR3 amino acids: CASSYRDSPGETQYF. The CDR3 DNA is TGTGCCAGCAGTTACAGGGACTCCCCGGGGGAGACCCAGTACTTC.

The rearrangement joins TRBV19 to TRBJ1-1, with a weak D call TRBD1 (5 bases). Trimming shortened V by 8 bases and J by 4 bases, and 5 bases separated the two germline ends. The germline V gene encodes CDR1 LNHDA and CDR2 SQIVND (reference sequence). The CDR3 sequence is 10 residues long. DNA for the CDR3: TGTGCCAGTGGGGGCACTGAAGCTTTCTTT. Amino acids: CASGGTEAFF.

The CDR3 is CASSQAQGAREQYF. For the CDR3, the DNA is TGCGCCAGCAGCCAAGCACAGGGGGCGAGAGAGCAGTACTTC. The rearrangement uses TRBV4-3 and TRBJ2-7; 9 bases align to TRBD1. Germline CDR1 reads LGHNA; CDR2 reads YSLEER. The CDR3 is made up of 14 amino acids. Unmatched junction bases numbered 5, after V lost 1 base and J lost 7 bases.

V gene TRBV27 combines with J gene TRBJ2-2; no clear D. V was pared by 3 bases and J by 5 bases, with 4 bases between. Germline values: CDR1 MNHEY, CDR2 SMNVEV (reference sequence). The CDR3 runs 12 residues. DNA of the CDR3: TGTGCCAGCAGTTTCCTAACCGGGGAGCTGTTTTTT. This translates into CASSFLTGELFF.

J is TRBJ2-1 and V is TRBV11-2; D tentatively reads TRBD1 or TRBD2 (5 bases each). Germline assignment: CDR1 SGHAT and CDR2 FQNNGV. Trimming pared 2 bases from V and 7 bases from J, leaving 18 bases between. The CDR3 has 16 amino acids. The CDR3 protein is CASSLSARGRTNEQFF. As DNA, the CDR3 is TGTGCCAGCAGCTTATCCGCGCGCGGGCGGACAAATGAGCAGTTCTTC.

CDR3 protein: CASSSGPNYGYTF. The DNA for the CDR3 is TGTGCCAGCAGCAGCGGCCCTAACTATGGCTACACCTTC. The chain joins TRBV9 to TRBJ1-2; no reliable D call. The germline V gene has CDR1 SGDLS and CDR2 YYNGEE. V gave up 4 bases and J gave up 0 bases, with 7 bases separating them. This CDR3 spans 13 amino acids.

The CDR3 DNA reads TGTGCCAGCAGTTACTCGGCGGCGAACTATGGCTACACCTTC. Its protein product is CASSYSAANYGYTF. The J gene is TRBJ1-2, the V gene TRBV6-5; no firm D call. The germline V gene has CDR1 MNHEY and CDR2 SVGAGI. Trimming shortened V by 0 bases and J by 2 bases, and 7 bases separated the two germline ends. This CDR3 contains 14 residues.

The rearrangement uses TRBV28 and TRBJ2-3, with 16 nucleotides matching TRBD2. Per germline, CDR1 MDHEN and CDR2 SYDVKM. V was clipped by 5 bases and J by 3 bases; unmatched bases: 11. The length of the CDR3 is 19 residues. CDR3 bases: TGTGCCAGCAGTCAACCCGGGACTAGCGGGGGGGCCGGGACAGATACGCAGTATTTT. Translation: CASSQPGTSGGAGTDTQYF.

The chain combines TRBV4-1 with TRBJ2-4; D gene uncertain. Trimming shortened V by 4 bases and J by 0 bases, and 7 bases separated the two germline ends. Germline V gene lookup returns CDR1 MGHRA and CDR2 YSYEKL. The CDR3 is 14 residues long. CDR3 nucleotides: TGCGCCAGCAGCCGGGGTATAGCCAAAAACATTCAGTACTTC. Protein product: CASSRGIAKNIQYF.